Described below is a single T cell receptor beta chain sequence and its context. The data were obtained in a study of blood T cell repertoires in COVID-19. Study in general: The study drew acute and convalescent COVID-19 samples from the United States, Italy and Spain.

From germline, CDR1 is GTSNPN and CDR2 SVGIG (reference sequence). The CDR3 spans 16 residues. J gave up 5 bases and V 5 bases, and 14 bases lay outside the gene matches. As processed by the authors: The assay estimated nucleated cells by amplifying reference gene primers. Here immunoSEQ multiplex PCR was the method, and the copy in TCRdb shows in-frame clones only, minus some. D and trimming were read from the DNA, whereas the V and J calls and clone size are those reported in that table. Of about 170,000 clones in the sample, approximately 79% were seen once. Sequenced: PBMCs or T cells enriched from blood (not recorded which). The TCR originated in a woman in her sixties or seventies in a cohort exposed to, infected with or recovered from COVID-19 (not recorded which). The V call is TRBV30, the J call TRBJ2-7; 11 positions match TRBD2. The CDR3 sequence: CAWGRKVAGGVNEQYF. The CDR3 DNA follows: TGTGCCTGGGGCCGCAAGGTAGCGGGAGGGGTCAACGAGCAGTACTTC.